The entry below gives a single TCR beta chain sequence along with its context. As yet, its antigen is unknown. Through a sample-barcoded 5' primer and a J-beta primer mix, a second PCR was run for roughly 6 to 11 cycles. Through a template-switch adaptor with 12 random nucleotides, each cDNA molecule received a tag. Sequencing of every sample gave 3 million or more CDR3-containing paired-end reads. TCRdb re-derived calls from the 5' RACE reads in MiXCR, one entry per CDR3 protein. The sample lists over 1,300,000 distinct CDR3 sequences, approximately 60% occurring once. The data stem from a study of blood T cells in healthy people across ages. Notes on the study in general: Among T cells, TCR beta diversity per million cells dropped roughly linearly as age rose. It was the long-lived donors that had more naive CD4+ cells and higher diversity than aged donors.

Germline assignment: CDR1 SEHNR and CDR2 FQNEAQ (reference sequence). This CDR3 is 16 amino acids long. V was shortened by 4 bases and J by 8 bases, with 18 bases between the two germline ends. The sequence derives from a man between 18 and 29 years old in good health. The rearrangement joins TRBV7-9 to TRBJ1-6, with D uncertain. Specimen: blood. CDR3 residues: CASSSLRAAGYSPLHF. The CDR3 DNA reads as TGTGCCAGCAGCTCCCTCCGGGCAGCAGGCTATTCACCCCTCCACTTT.